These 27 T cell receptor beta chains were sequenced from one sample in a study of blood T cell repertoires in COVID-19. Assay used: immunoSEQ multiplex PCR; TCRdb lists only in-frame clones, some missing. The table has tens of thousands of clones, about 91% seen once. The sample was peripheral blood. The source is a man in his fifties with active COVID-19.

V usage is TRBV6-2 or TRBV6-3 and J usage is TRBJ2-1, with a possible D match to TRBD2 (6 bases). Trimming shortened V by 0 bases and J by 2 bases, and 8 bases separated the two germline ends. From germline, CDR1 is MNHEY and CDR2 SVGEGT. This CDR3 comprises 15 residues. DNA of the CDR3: TGTGCCAGCAGTTACTCTGGCGGGGCCTACAATGAGCAGTTCTTC. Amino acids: CASSYSGGAYNEQFF.

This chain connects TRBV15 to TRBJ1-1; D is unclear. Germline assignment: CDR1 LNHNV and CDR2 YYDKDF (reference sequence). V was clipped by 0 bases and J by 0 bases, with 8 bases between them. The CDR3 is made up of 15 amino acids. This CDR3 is CATSRDRALNTEAFF. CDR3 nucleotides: TGTGCCACCAGCAGAGATCGAGCGCTGAACACTGAAGCTTTCTTT.

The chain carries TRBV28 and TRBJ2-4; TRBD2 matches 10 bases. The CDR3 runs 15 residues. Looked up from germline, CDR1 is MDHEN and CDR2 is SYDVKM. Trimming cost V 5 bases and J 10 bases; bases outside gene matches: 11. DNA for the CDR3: TGTGCCAGCAGTCCCCCTCGTAGCGGGGGGATGATTCAGTACTTC. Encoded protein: CASSPPRSGGMIQYF.

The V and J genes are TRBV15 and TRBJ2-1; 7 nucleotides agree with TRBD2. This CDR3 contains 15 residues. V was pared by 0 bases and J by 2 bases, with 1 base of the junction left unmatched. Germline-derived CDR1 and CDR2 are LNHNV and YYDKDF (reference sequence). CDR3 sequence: CATSRDRGAYNEQFF. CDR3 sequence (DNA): TGTGCCACCAGCAGAGATCGGGGGGCCTACAATGAGCAGTTCTTC.

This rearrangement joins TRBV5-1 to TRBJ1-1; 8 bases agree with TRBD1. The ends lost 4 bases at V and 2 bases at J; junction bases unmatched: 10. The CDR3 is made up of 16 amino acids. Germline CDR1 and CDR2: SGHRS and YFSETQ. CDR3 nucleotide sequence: TGCGCCAGCAGCCCTCAGGGGGCTCCGGCAAACACTGAAGCTTTCTTT. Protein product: CASSPQGAPANTEAFF.

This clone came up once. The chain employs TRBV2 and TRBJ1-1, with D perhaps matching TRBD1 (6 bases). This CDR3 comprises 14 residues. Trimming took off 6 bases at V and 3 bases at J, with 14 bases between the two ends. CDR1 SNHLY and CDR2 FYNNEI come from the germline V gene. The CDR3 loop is CASSPSTGHTEAFF. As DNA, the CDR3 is TGTGCCAGCAGCCCCTCGACAGGCCACACTGAAGCTTTCTTT.

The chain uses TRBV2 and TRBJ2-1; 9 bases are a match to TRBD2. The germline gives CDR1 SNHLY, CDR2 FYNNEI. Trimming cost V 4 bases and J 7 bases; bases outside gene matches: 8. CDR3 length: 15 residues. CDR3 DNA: TGTGCCAGCAGTGTCGGGACTAGCTCTCCGAATGAGCAGTTCTTC. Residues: CASSVGTSSPNEQFF.

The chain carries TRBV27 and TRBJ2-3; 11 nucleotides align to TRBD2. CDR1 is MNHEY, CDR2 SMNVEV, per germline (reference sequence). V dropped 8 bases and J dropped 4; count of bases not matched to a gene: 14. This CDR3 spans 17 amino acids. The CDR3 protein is CASSVSPTSGMADTQYF. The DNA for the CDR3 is TGTGCCAGCTCAGTTTCTCCGACTAGCGGGATGGCAGATACGCAGTATTTT.

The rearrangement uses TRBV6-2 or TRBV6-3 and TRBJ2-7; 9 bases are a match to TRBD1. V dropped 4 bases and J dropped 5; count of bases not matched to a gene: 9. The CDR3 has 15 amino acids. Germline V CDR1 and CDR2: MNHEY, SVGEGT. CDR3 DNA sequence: TGTGCCAGCAGTTCCCTGGGACAGGGTATACACGAGCAGTACTTC. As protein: CASSSLGQGIHEQYF.

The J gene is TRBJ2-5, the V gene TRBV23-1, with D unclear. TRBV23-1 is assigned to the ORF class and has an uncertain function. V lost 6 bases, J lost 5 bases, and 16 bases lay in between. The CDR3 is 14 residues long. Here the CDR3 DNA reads TGCGCCAGCAGCCCACACCCCACCGGGGAGACCCAGTACTTC. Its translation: CASSPHPTGETQYF.

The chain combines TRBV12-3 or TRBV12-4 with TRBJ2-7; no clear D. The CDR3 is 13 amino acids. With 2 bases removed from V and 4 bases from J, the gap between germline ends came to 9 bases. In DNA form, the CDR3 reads TGTGCCAGCAGTTTACTCCGTAAATACGAGCAGTACTTC. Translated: CASSLLRKYEQYF.

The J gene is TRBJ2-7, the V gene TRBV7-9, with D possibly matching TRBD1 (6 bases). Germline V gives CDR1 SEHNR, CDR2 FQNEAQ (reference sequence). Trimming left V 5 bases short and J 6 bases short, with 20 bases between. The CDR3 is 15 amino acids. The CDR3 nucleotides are TGTGCCAGCAGCCAAAGGACGACAGGAATGGTCGAGCAGTACTTC. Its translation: CASSQRTTGMVEQYF.

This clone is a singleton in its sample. CDR3 region: CASSQGRETSTDTQYF. The CDR3 DNA sequence: TGCGCCAGCAGCCAAGGGCGGGAGACTAGCACAGATACGCAGTATTTT. The chain links TRBV4-1 to TRBJ2-3; 7 nucleotides align to TRBD2. Trimming took 1 base from V and 0 from J; bases not matched to a gene: 4. Germline CDR1 and CDR2: MGHRA and YSYEKL. This CDR3 is 16 amino acids long.

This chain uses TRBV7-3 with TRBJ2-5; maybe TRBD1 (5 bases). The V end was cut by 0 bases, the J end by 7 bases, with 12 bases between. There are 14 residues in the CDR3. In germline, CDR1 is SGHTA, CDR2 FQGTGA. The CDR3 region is CASSLTGQGSTQYF. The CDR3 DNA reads TGTGCCAGCAGCTTAACCGGGCAGGGATCGACCCAGTACTTC.

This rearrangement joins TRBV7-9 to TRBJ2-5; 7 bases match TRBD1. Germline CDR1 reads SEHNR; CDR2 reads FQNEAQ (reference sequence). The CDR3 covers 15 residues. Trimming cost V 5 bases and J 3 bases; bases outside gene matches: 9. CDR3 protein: CASSIQGPLKETQYF. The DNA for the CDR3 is TGTGCCAGCAGCATACAGGGGCCCCTTAAAGAGACCCAGTACTTC.

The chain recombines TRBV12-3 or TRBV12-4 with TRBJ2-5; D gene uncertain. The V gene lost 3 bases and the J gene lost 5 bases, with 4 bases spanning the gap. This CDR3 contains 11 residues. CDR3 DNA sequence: TGTGCCAGCAGTTTGTCTGAGACCCAGTACTTC. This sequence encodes CASSLSETQYF.

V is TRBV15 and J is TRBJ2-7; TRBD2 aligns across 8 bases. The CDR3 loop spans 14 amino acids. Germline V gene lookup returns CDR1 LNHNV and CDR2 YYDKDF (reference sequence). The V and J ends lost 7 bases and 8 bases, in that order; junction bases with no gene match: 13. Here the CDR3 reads CATKPGTSSSKQYF. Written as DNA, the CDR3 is TGTGCCACCAAGCCGGGGACTAGTTCGAGTAAGCAGTACTTC.

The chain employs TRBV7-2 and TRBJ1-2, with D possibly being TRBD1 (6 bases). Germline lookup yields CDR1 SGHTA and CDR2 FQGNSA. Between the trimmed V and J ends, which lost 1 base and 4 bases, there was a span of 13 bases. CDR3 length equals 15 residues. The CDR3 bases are TGTGCCAGCAGCTTAGGGACGGGGGGGGCCTATGGCTACACCTTC. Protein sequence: CASSLGTGGAYGYTF.

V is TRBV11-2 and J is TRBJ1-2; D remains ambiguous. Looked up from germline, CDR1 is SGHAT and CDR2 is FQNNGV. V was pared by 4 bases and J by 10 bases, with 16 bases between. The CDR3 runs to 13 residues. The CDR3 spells CASSSSPGLDYTF. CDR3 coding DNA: TGTGCCAGCAGCTCCTCCCCGGGTTTGGACTACACCTTC.

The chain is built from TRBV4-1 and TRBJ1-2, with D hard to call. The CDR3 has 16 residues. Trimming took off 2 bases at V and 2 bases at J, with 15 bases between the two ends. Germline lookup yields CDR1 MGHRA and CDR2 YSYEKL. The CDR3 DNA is TGCGCCAGCAGCCAACCTACATCGGGAGGAAACTATGGCTACACCTTC. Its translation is CASSQPTSGGNYGYTF.

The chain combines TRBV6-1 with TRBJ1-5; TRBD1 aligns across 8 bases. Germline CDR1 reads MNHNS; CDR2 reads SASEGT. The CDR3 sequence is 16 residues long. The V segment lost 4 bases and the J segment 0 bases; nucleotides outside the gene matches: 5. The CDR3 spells CASSVTGVYSNQPQHF. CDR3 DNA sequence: TGTGCCAGCAGTGTGACAGGGGTATATAGCAATCAGCCCCAGCATTTT.

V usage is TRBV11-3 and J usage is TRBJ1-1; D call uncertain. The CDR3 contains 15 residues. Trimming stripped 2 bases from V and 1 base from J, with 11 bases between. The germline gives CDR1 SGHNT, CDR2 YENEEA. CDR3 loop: CASSLNLAKNTEAFF. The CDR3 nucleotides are TGTGCCAGCAGCTTAAACCTAGCTAAGAACACTGAAGCTTTCTTT.

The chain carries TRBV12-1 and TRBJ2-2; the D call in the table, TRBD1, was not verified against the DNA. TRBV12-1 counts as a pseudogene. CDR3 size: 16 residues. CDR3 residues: CASSFEQTDITGELFF. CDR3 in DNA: TGTGCCAGCAGCTTTGAACAGACGGATATCACCGGGGAGCTGTTTTTT.

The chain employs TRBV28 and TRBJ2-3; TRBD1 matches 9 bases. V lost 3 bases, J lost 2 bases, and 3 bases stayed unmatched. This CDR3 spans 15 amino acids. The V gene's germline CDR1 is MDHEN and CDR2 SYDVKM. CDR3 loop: CASSFRDRATDTQYF. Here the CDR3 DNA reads TGTGCCAGCAGTTTCCGGGACAGGGCCACAGATACGCAGTATTTT.

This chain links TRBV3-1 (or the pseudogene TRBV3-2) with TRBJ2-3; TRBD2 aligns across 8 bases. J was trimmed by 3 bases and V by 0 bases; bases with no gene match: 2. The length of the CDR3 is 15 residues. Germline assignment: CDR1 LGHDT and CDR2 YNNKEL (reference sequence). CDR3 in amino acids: CASSQDSGGTDTQYF. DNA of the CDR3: TGTGCCAGCAGCCAAGATTCGGGGGGGACAGATACGCAGTATTTT.

In nucleotides, the CDR3 is TGTGCCAGCAGTGAAGCTCAGGGGGCGTACTATGGCTACACCTTC. Translated: CASSEAQGAYYGYTF. This rearrangement joins TRBV6-1 to TRBJ1-2; TRBD1 matches at 8 bases. Per the germline V gene, CDR1 is MNHNS and CDR2 is SASEGT. V shed 0 bases and J 3 bases; nucleotides not matched to a gene: 3. CDR3 size: 15 residues.

The CDR3 region is CASSIGYSSYEQYF. CDR3 DNA sequence: TGTGCCAGTAGTATAGGCTACTCCTCCTACGAGCAGTACTTC. This rearrangement joins TRBV19 to TRBJ2-7; D ambiguous. Trimming stripped 1 base from V and 0 bases from J, with 7 bases between. Germline V gene sequence: CDR1 LNHDA, CDR2 SQIVND (reference sequence). The CDR3 runs 14 residues.